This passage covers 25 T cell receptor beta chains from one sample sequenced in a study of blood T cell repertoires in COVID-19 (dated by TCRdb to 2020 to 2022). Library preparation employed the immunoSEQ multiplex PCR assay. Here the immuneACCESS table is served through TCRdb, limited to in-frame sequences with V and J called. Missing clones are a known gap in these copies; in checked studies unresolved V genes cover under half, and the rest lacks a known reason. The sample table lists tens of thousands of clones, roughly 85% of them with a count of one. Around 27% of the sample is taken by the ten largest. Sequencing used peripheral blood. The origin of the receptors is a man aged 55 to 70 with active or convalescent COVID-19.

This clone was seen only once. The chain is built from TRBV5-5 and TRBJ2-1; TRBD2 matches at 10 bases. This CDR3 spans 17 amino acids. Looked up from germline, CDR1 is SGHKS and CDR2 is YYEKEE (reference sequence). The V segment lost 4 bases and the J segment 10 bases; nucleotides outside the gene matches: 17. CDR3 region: CASSQTSSGGARGEQFF. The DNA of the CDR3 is TGTGCCAGCAGCCAAACCTCTAGCGGGGGAGCTCGGGGGGAGCAGTTCTTC.

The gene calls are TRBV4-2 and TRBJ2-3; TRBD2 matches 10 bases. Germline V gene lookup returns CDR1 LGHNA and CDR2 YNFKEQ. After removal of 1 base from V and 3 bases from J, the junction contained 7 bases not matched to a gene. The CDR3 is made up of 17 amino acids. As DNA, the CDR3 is TGTGCCAGCAGCCAAGGAGATAGCGGGGGGAAGACAGATACGCAGTATTTT. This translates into CASSQGDSGGKTDTQYF.

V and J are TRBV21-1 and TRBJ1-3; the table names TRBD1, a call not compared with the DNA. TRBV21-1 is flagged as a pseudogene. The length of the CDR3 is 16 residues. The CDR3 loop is CASSTYLTPSGNTIYF. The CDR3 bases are TGTGCCAGCAGCACTTATCTGACACCCTCTGGAAACACCATATATTTT.

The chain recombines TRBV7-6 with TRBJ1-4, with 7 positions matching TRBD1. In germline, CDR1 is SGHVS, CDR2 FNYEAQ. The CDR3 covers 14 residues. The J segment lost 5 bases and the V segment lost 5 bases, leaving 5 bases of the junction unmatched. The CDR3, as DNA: TGTGCCAGCAGCACGGGACAGACAAATGAAAAACTGTTTTTT. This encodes CASSTGQTNEKLFF.

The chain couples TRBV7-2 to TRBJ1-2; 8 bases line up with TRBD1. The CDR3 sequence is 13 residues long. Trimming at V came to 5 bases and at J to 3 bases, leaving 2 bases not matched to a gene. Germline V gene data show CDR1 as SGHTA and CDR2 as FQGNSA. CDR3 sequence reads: CASSPGGHYGYTF. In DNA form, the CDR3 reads TGTGCCAGCAGCCCAGGGGGCCACTATGGCTACACCTTC.

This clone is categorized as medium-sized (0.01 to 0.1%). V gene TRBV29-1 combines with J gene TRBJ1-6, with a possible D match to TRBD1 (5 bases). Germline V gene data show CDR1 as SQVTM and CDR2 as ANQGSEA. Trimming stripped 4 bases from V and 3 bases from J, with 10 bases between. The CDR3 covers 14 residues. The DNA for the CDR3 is TGCAGCGTTGTGTGCCAGGGCTATAATTCACCCCTCCACTTT. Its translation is CSVVCQGYNSPLHF.

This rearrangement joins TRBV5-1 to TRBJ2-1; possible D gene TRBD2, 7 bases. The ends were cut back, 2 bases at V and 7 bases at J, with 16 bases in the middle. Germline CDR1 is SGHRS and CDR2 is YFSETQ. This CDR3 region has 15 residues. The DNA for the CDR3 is TGCGCCAGCAGCTTCGGGGGGCATGATGGGAATGAGCAGTTCTTC. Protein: CASSFGGHDGNEQFF.

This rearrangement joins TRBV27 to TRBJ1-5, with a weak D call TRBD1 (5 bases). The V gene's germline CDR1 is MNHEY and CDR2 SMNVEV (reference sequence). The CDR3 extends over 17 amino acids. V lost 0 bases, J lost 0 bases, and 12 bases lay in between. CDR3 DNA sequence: TGTGCCAGCAGTTTATCCGCAGGGCGTGATAGCAATCAGCCCCAGCATTTT. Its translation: CASSLSAGRDSNQPQHF.

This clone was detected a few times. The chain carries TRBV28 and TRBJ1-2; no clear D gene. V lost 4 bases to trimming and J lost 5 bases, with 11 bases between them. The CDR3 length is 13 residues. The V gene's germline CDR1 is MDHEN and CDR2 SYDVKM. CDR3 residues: CASSSVGVYGYTF. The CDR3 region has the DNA TGTGCCAGCAGTTCGGTCGGGGTGTATGGCTACACCTTC.

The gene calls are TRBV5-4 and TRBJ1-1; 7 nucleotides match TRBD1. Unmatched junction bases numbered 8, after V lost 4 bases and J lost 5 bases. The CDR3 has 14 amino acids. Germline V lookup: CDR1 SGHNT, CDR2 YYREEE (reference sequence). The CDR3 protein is CASSRDSGVTEAFF. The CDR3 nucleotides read TGTGCCAGCAGCAGGGACAGTGGGGTTACTGAAGCTTTCTTT.

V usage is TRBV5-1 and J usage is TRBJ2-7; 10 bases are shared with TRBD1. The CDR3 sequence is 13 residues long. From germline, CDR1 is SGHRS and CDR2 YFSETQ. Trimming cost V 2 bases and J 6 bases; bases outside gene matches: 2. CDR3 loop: CASSLGDRGEQYF. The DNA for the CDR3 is TGCGCCAGCAGCTTAGGGGACAGGGGCGAGCAGTACTTC. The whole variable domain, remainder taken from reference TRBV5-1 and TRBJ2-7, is KAGVTQTPRYLIKTRGQQVTLSCSPISGHRSVSWYQQTPGQGLQFLFEYFSETQRNKGNFPGRFSGRQFSNSRSEMNVSTLELGDSALYLCASSLGDRGEQYFGPGTRLTVT.

The CDR3 protein is CASSQQGRETQYF. The CDR3, as DNA: TGTGCCAGCAGCCAACAGGGACGCGAGACCCAGTACTTC. The chain recombines TRBV7-2 with TRBJ2-5, with D possibly TRBD1 on 6 matching bases. Germline V gene data show CDR1 as SGHTA and CDR2 as FQGNSA. Trimming took off 5 bases at V and 5 bases at J, with 12 bases between the two ends. CDR3 length equals 13 residues. The variable domain in full, with the rest retrieved from reference TRBV7-2 and TRBJ2-5, is GAGVSQSPSNKVTEKGKDVELRCDPISGHTALYWYRQSLGQGLEFLIYFQGNSAPDKSGLPSDRFSAERTGGSVSTLTIQRTQQEDSAVYLCASSQQGRETQYFGPGTRLLVL.

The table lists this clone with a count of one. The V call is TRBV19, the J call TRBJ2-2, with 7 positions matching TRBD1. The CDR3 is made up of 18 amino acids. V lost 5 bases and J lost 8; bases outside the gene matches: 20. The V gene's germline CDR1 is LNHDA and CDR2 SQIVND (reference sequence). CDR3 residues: CASSPYNPGYRGSGELFF. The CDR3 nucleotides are TGTGCCAGTAGTCCTTACAATCCGGGGTACAGGGGATCGGGGGAGCTGTTTTTT.

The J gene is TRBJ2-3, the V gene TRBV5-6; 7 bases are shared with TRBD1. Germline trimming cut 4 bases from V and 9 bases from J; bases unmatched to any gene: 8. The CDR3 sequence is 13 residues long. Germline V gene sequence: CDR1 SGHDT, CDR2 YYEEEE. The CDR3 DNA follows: TGTGCCAGCAGCATATGGGACAGAATAACGCAGTATTTT. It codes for CASSIWDRITQYF.

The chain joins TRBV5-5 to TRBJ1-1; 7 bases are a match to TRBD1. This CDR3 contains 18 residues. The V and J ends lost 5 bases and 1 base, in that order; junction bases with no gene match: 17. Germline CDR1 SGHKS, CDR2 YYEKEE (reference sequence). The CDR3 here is CASSQRGVGQPSNTEAFF. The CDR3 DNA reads TGTGCCAGCAGTCAAAGAGGAGTGGGACAGCCTTCGAACACTGAAGCTTTCTTT.

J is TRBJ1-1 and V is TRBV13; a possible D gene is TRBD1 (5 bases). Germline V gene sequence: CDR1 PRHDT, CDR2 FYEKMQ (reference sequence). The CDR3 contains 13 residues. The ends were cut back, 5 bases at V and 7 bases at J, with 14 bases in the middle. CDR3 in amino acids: CASSPNGQDEAFF. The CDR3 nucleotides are TGTGCCAGCAGCCCTAACGGACAAGATGAAGCTTTCTTT.

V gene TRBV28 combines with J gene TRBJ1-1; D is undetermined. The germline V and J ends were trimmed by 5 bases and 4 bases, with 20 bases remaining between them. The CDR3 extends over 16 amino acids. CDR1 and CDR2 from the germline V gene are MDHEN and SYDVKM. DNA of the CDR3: TGTGCCAGCAGTCCCCAGCTCAAAGTTCGGGGCACTGAAGCTTTCTTT. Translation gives CASSPQLKVRGTEAFF. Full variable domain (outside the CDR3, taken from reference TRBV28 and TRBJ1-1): DVKVTQSSRYLVKRTGEKVFLECVQDMDHENMFWYRQDPGLGLRLIYFSYDVKMKEKGDIPEGYSVSREKKERFSLILESASTNQTSMYLCASSPQLKVRGTEAFFGQGTRLTVV.

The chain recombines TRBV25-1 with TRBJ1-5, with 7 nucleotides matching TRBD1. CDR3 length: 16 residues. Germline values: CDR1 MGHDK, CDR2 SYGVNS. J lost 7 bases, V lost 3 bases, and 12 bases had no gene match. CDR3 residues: CASSDSRGSGRQPQHF. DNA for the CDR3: TGTGCCAGCAGTGATAGCAGGGGGTCCGGGCGGCAGCCCCAGCATTTT.

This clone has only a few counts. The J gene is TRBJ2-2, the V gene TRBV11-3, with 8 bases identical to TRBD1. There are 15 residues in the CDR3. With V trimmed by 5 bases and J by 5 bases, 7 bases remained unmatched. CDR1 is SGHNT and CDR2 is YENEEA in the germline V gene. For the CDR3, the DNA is TGTGCCAGCAGCGCCGGACAGGGCAGAACCGGGGAGCTGTTTTTT. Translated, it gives CASSAGQGRTGELFF.

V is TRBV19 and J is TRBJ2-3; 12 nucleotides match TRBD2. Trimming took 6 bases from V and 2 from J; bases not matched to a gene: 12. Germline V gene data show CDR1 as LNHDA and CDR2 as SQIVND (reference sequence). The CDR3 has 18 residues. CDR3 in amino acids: CASSLLAGGRGNTDTQYF. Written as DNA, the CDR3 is TGTGCCAGTAGCCTACTAGCGGGGGGCCGGGGGAACACAGATACGCAGTATTTT.

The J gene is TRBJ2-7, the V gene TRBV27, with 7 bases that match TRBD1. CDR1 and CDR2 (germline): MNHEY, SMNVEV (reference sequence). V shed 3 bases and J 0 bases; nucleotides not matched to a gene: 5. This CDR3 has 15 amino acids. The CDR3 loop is CASSLLDRASYEQYF. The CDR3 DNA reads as TGTGCCAGCAGTTTGCTTGACAGGGCCTCCTACGAGCAGTACTTC.

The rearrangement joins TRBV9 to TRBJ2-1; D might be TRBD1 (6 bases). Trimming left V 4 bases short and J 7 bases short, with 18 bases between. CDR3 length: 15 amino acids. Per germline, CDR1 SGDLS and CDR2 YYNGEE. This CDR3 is CASSPELTGLNEQFF. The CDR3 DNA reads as TGTGCCAGCAGCCCAGAACTGACAGGATTAAATGAGCAGTTCTTC.

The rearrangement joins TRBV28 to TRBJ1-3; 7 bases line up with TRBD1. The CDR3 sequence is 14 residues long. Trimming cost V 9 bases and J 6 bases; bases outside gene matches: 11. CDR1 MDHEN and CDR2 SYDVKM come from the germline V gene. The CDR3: CASASDREVNTIYF. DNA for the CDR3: TGTGCCAGTGCTAGCGACAGGGAGGTAAACACCATATATTTT.

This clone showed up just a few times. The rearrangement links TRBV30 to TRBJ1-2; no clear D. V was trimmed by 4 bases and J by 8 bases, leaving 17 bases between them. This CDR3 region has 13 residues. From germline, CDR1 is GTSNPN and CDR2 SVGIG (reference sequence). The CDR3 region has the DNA TGTGCCTGGAATGAGGTAGAAGGCGGGGGCTACACCTTC. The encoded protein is CAWNEVEGGGYTF.

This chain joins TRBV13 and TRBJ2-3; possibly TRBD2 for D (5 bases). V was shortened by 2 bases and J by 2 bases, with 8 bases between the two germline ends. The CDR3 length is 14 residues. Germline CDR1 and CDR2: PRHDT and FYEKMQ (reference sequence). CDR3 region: CASSLLAYTDTQYF. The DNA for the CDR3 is TGTGCCAGCAGCTTACTAGCCTACACAGATACGCAGTATTTT. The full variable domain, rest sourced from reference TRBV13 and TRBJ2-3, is AAGVIQSPRHLIKEKRETATLKCYPIPRHDTVYWYQQGPGQDPQFLISFYEKMQSDKGSIPDRFSAQQFSDYHSELNMSSLELGDSALYFCASSLLAYTDTQYFGPGTRLTVL.